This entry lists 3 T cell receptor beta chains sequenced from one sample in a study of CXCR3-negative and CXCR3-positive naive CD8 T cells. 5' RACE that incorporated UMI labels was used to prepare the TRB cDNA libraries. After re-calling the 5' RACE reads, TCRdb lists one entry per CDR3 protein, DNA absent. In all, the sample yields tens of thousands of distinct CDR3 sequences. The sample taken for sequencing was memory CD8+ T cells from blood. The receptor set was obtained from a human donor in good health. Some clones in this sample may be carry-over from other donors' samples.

The CDR3 sequence is CASSYSRVGRSGYTF. The chain employs TRBV6-5 and TRBJ1-2. Germline assignment: CDR1 MNHEY and CDR2 SVGAGI. This CDR3 is built from 15 residues.

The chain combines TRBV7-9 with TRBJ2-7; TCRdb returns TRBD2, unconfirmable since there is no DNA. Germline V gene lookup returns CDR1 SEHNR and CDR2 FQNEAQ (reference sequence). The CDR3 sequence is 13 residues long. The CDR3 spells CASIPGSGREQYF.

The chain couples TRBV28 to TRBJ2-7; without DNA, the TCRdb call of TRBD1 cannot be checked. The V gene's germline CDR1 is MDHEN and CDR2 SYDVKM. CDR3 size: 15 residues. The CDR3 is CASSRAQGPIYEQYF.